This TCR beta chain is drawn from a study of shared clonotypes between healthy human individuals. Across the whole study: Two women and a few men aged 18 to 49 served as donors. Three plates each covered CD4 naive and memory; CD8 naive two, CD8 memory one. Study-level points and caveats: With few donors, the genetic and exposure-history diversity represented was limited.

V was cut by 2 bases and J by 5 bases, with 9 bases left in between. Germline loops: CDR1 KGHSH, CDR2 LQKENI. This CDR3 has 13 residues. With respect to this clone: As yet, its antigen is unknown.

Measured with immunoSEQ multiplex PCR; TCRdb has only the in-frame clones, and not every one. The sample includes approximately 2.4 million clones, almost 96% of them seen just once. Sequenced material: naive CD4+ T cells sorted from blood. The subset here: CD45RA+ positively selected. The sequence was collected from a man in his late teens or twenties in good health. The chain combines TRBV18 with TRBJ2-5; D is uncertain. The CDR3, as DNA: TGTGCCAGCTCACCAGTGGGAACGGAGACCCAGTACTTC. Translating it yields CASSPVGTETQYF.